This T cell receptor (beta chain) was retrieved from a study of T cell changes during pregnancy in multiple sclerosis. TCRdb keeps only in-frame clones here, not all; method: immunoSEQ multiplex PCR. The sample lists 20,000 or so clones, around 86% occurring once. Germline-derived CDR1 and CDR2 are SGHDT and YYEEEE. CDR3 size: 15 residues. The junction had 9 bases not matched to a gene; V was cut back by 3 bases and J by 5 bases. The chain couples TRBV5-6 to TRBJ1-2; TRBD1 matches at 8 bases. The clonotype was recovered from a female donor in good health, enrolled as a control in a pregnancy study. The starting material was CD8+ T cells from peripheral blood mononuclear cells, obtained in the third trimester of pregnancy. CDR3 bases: TGTGCCAGCAGCTCAGACGGACAGGGACCTTATGGCTACACCTTC. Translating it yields CASSSDGQGPYGYTF.